This T cell receptor (beta chain) was identified during a study of blood T cell repertoires in COVID-19. Study-level background: Samples came from the United States, Italy and Spain, spanning acute and convalescent COVID-19.

TCRdb's copy holds only in-frame clones and misses some; the assay was immunoSEQ multiplex PCR. The sample includes about 360,000 clones, 86% of them seen just once. This sequence originates from a woman aged 55 to 70 with COVID-19, enrolled during active disease. The sequenced sample consisted of peripheral blood.

CDR3 region: CASIRDFRTDTQYF. DNA for the CDR3: TGTGCCAGTATTCGGGACTTTCGTACAGATACGCAGTATTTT. V is TRBV6-6 and J is TRBJ2-3; D is perhaps TRBD2 (6 bases). The CDR3 runs 14 residues. Germline V gene sequence: CDR1 MNHNY, CDR2 SVGAGI (reference sequence). V lost 9 bases to trimming and J lost 3 bases, with 16 bases between them.